The 11 T cell receptor beta chains below come from one sample, sequenced in a study of response to subunit inactivated influenza vaccine. One entry per CDR3 protein results from TCRdb running MiXCR on the RT-PCR reads. The sample has about half a million distinct CDR3 sequences; approximately 11% are singletons. The sequences come from PBMCs from blood, collected 45 days after vaccination. The origin of the receptors is a middle-aged man who received an inactivated influenza vaccine.

A few counts support this clonotype. This CDR3 reads CASSPELAGGDTQYF. CDR3 nucleotides: TGTGCCAGCAGTCCCGAACTAGCGGGAGGAGATACGCAGTATTTT. This chain joins TRBV6-1 and TRBJ2-3; 12 bases map to TRBD2. The V gene end was trimmed by 5 bases and the J gene end by 5 bases; junction bases not matched to a gene: 5. The CDR3 extends over 15 amino acids. Germline CDR1 and CDR2: MNHNS and SASEGT.

In this sample, this clonotype turned up many times. CDR3: CASSPGGGTRETQYF. The DNA for the CDR3 is TGTGCCAGCAGCCCCGGCGGGGGAACCCGGGAGACCCAGTACTTC. V gene TRBV9 combines with J gene TRBJ2-5; TRBD2 aligns across 7 bases. The CDR3 has 15 residues. Germline V gene sequence: CDR1 SGDLS, CDR2 YYNGEE. Trimming cost V 4 bases and J 5 bases; bases outside gene matches: 11.

This chain joins TRBV20-1 and TRBJ2-7; the match to TRBD1 covers 7 bases. The length of the CDR3 is 14 residues. V shed 6 bases and J 2 bases; nucleotides not matched to a gene: 10. Germline V gives CDR1 DFQATT, CDR2 SNEGSKA (reference sequence). The CDR3 region has the DNA TGCAGTGCACCGGGACAGTCAGGCCCCTACGAGCAGTACTTC. Protein: CSAPGQSGPYEQYF.

Notes on this clonotype: This may come from a read error, since a much larger clone is one base off. The rearrangement links TRBV20-1 to TRBJ2-5; a possible D gene is TRBD2 (6 bases). Germline V gene lookup returns CDR1 DFQATT and CDR2 SNEGSKA (reference sequence). The CDR3 runs to 15 residues. CDR3: CCARDSSARPETQYF. The CDR3 coding sequence is TGCTGTGCTAGAGATTCTAGCGCCAGACCAGAGACCCAGTACTTC.

This clonotype showed up just a few times. The rearrangement links TRBV7-9 to TRBJ2-7; D gene unclear. Trimming shortened V by 5 bases and J by 3 bases, and 14 bases separated the two germline ends. Germline assignment: CDR1 SEHNR and CDR2 FQNEAQ (reference sequence). This CDR3 spans 14 amino acids. Written as DNA, the CDR3 is TGTGCCAGCAGCGAAGGATTGCCAAACTACGAGCAGTACTTC. Translated: CASSEGLPNYEQYF.

V is TRBV5-1 and J is TRBJ2-3; maybe TRBD1 (6 bases). Per germline, CDR1 SGHRS and CDR2 YFSETQ. Trimming took 4 bases from V and 3 from J, leaving 12 bases between them. The CDR3 length is 14 residues. The CDR3 here is CASSAGDRTDTQYF. The CDR3 DNA is TGCGCCAGCAGCGCAGGGGATAGGACAGATACGCAGTATTTT.

This clonotype was detected a few times. The V gene is TRBV12-3 or TRBV12-4, the J gene TRBJ1-1; D ambiguous. The CDR3 extends over 14 amino acids. With 3 bases removed from V and 1 base from J, the gap between germline ends came to 9 bases. In DNA, the CDR3 is TGTGCCAGCAGTTTCGGGCTGAGGAACACTGAAGCTTTCTTT. The encoded protein is CASSFGLRNTEAFF.

This clonotype was seen at least ten times. The V call is TRBV12-3 or TRBV12-4, the J call TRBJ1-2, with 9 nucleotides matching TRBD1. The CDR3 is 15 amino acids. Trimming cost V 5 bases and J 5 bases; bases outside gene matches: 9. This CDR3 is CASSRTGASGYGYTF. CDR3 DNA sequence: TGTGCCAGCAGTAGGACAGGGGCCTCGGGGTATGGCTACACCTTC.

The chain links TRBV2 to TRBJ2-5; either TRBD1 or TRBD2 may supply D (5 bases each). The germline V gene has CDR1 SNHLY and CDR2 FYNNEI. V was clipped by 3 bases and J by 5 bases, with 13 bases between them. This CDR3 is built from 14 residues. CDR3 sequence: CASSDWGRLETQYF. The CDR3 DNA reads TGTGCCAGCAGTGATTGGGGACGCCTGGAGACCCAGTACTTC.

This clonotype was seen more than once but under ten times. This sequence joins TRBV4-2 and TRBJ1-1; tentative D call: TRBD1 (6 bases). There are 16 residues in the CDR3. The germline V gene has CDR1 LGHNA and CDR2 YNFKEQ. Trimming removed 3 bases from V and 0 bases from J, with 14 bases in between. The CDR3 reads CASSQSPGALNTEAFF. CDR3 sequence (DNA): TGTGCCAGCAGCCAGTCTCCAGGGGCCTTGAACACTGAAGCTTTCTTT.

This clonotype has just a few counts. The chain uses TRBV5-1 and TRBJ1-4, with TRBD1 matching over 12 bases. This CDR3 region has 17 residues. Germline-derived CDR1 and CDR2 are SGHRS and YFSETQ. V shed 2 bases, J shed 8 bases, and the junction held 10 bases outside the gene matches. This CDR3 is CASSFGTGGAINEKLFF. CDR3 nucleotide sequence: TGCGCCAGCAGCTTCGGGACAGGGGGCGCGATAAACGAAAAACTGTTTTTT.